This T cell receptor beta chain was recovered during a study of shared clonotypes between healthy human individuals. General study points: Naive subsets tended to show greater estimated richness than memory subsets. Roughly 5% was the fraction of naive CD4 clonotypes found shared across several donors. Few donors restricted represented genetic and exposure-history diversity.

About this clone: What it binds is not known.

The protocol was immunoSEQ multiplex PCR, while the TCRdb copy is restricted to in-frame clones and leaves out a portion. The top ten hold approximately 1.7% of the sample, which has about 1.9 million clones, roughly 93% seen once. Naive CD8 cells comprised CD45RO-negative, CCR7-positively selected cells, excluding terminally differentiated effector memory CD45RA+ cells. The donor population consisted of healthy HIV-negative adults with no recent acute infections or vaccinations. The TCR comes from a man aged 18 to 29 in good health. Some clones in this sample may be carry-over from other donors' samples. Material: naive CD8+ T cells from PBMCs.

Here the CDR3 reads CASSLWSGLGVNEQFF. The CDR3 region has the DNA TGTGCCAGCAGTTTATGGTCGGGACTAGGTGTCAATGAGCAGTTCTTC. The rearrangement links TRBV27 to TRBJ2-1; 8 nucleotides agree with TRBD2. The CDR3 loop spans 16 amino acids. Trimming cost V 1 base and J 6 bases; bases outside gene matches: 8. CDR1 and CDR2 (germline): MNHEY, SMNVEV (reference sequence).